These T cell receptor beta chains were read from a single sample in a study of preoperative IRX-2 immunotherapy in early breast cancer. Data came from immunoSEQ multiplex PCR; TCRdb stores just in-frame clones and leaves some out. The table records around 62,000 clones, roughly 95% of them present only once. Sampling took place from a patient treated with IRX-2 immunotherapy. The receptors derive from a human donor with breast cancer. CDR3s include the opening cysteine and the closing phenylalanine or tryptophan. The D gene is left open where the match is weak. Clone sizes are given selectively: once, few, many, or a class where the clone is expanded.

-	TRBJ1-1	TRBV6-1	-	CASSAVSNTEAFF	TGTGCCAGCAGTGCGGTGTCGAACACTGAAGCTTTCTTT
-	TRBJ1-1	TRBV4-1	TRBD1	CASSQIRDRVAEAFF	TGCGCCAGCAGCCAAATCCGGGACAGGGTGGCTGAAGCTTTCTTT
-	TRBJ1-2	TRBV5-4	-	CASSLAGVLGYGYTF	TGTGCCAGCAGCTTGGCTGGAGTATTAGGGTATGGCTACACCTTC
-	TRBJ2-7	TRBV5-4	-	CASRGGIAGEQYF	TGTGCCAGCAGAGGTGGGATTGCTGGCGAGCAGTACTTC
-	TRBJ2-7	TRBV29-1	-	CSVVRGYSYEQYF	TGCAGCGTTGTCAGGGGCTACTCCTACGAGCAGTACTTC
once	TRBJ2-2	TRBV5-1	-	CASSSGHLNTGELFF	TGCGCCAGCAGCTCTGGACACCTGAACACCGGGGAGCTGTTTTTT
-	TRBJ2-2	TRBV5-1	TRBD1	CASSRDRSTGELFF	TGCGCCAGCAGCCGGGACAGAAGCACCGGGGAGCTGTTTTTT
-	TRBJ2-5	TRBV16	-	CASINSEIQETQYF	TGTGCCAGCATAAACAGCGAAATACAAGAGACCCAGTACTTC
-	TRBJ2-1	TRBV6-5	TRBD2	CASSYSRLAAYNEQFF	TGTGCCAGCAGTTACTCGAGACTAGCGGCCTACAATGAGCAGTTCTTC
once	TRBJ2-5	TRBV18	-	CASSPLGTRETQYF	TGTGCCAGCTCACCCCTTGGGACCCGGGAGACCCAGTACTTC
-	TRBJ1-3	TRBV28	-	CASRGSVSGNTIYF	TGTGCCAGCCGTGGTAGTGTCTCTGGAAACACCATATATTTT
-	TRBJ2-3	TRBV29-1	TRBD1	CSVPAGTGITDTQYF	TGCAGCGTCCCTGCCGGGACAGGGATCACAGATACGCAGTATTTT
-	TRBJ1-1	TRBV28	-	CASSLTGVNTEAFF	TGTGCCAGCAGTTTAACAGGCGTGAACACTGAAGCTTTCTTT
-	TRBJ2-5	TRBV9	-	CASSVGGGGGRLVVETQYF	TGTGCCAGCAGCGTAGGGGGAGGGGGGGGCCGGCTCGTCGTCGAGACCCAGTACTTC
few	TRBJ1-1	TRBV12-5	-	CASGGGWNTEAFF	TGTGCTAGTGGGGGGGGGTGGAACACTGAAGCTTTCTTT
-	TRBJ2-3	TRBV5-1	-	CASKEGRTDTQYF	TGCGCCAGCAAGGAGGGGCGCACAGATACGCAGTATTTT
-	TRBJ2-1	TRBV30	-	CAWRQTGSEQFF	TGTGCCTGGAGGCAAACAGGATCCGAGCAGTTCTTC
-	TRBJ2-7	TRBV18	-	CASSQGQTYEQYF	TGTGCCAGCTCACAGGGGCAGACCTACGAGCAGTACTTC
-	TRBJ1-6	TRBV4-3	-	CASSQSPASLSSPLHF	TGCGCCAGCAGCCAAAGCCCGGCGTCTCTTAGTTCACCCCTCCACTTT
-	TRBJ2-5	TRBV7-9	TRBD2	CASSLAGLAETQYF	TGTGCCAGCAGCTTAGCGGGACTAGCGGAGACCCAGTACTTC
-	TRBJ2-7	TRBV5-1	TRBD1	CASSLTGGGTRSYEQYF	TGCGCCAGCAGCCTGACAGGGGGCGGCACGCGTTCCTACGAGCAGTACTTC
-	TRBJ2-3	TRBV7-6	TRBD1	CASSLAVTGGAAINLSTDTQYF	TGTGCCAGCAGCTTAGCCGTGACAGGGGGCGCCGCTATAAACCTTAGCACAGATACGCAGTATTTT
-	TRBJ2-3	TRBV7-8	TRBD2	CASSLSLAGAQPDTQYF	TGTGCCAGCAGCTTATCATTAGCGGGAGCCCAGCCGGATACGCAGTATTTT
-	TRBJ1-6	TRBV28	-	CASSFPRRGNSPLHF	TGTGCCAGCAGTTTTCCCCGGAGAGGAAATTCACCCCTCCACTTT
-	TRBJ2-5	TRBV5-1	TRBD2	CASSRGGGQETQYF	TGCGCCAGCAGCCGGGGCGGGGGACAAGAGACCCAGTACTTC
-	TRBJ2-7	TRBV6-5	-	CASSRDTGEQYF	TGTGCCAGCAGTAGGGACACGGGAGAGCAGTACTTC
-	TRBJ2-1	TRBV7-2	TRBD1	CASDYSGTGGGPAYNEQFF	TGTGCCAGCGACTACTCTGGGACAGGGGGAGGGCCGGCCTACAATGAGCAGTTCTTC
-	TRBJ1-1	TRBV15	TRBD1	CATSRASGGLNTEAFF	TGTGCCACCAGCAGGGCCTCAGGGGGACTGAACACTGAAGCTTTCTTT
-	TRBJ1-2	TRBV11-2	-	CASSFMRGNYGYTF	TGTGCCAGCAGCTTTATGCGGGGGAACTATGGCTACACCTTC
-	TRBJ2-1	TRBV9	-	CASSVQTELYNEQFF	TGTGCCAGCAGTGTTCAGACAGAGCTCTACAATGAGCAGTTCTTC
-	TRBJ2-4	TRBV6-6	-	CASSTGIVVNIQYF	TGTGCCAGCAGTACGGGGATCGTGGTAAACATTCAGTACTTC
-	TRBJ1-4	TRBV10-3	-	CAISESLEKLFF	TGTGCCATCAGTGAATCACTGGAAAAACTGTTTTTT
-	TRBJ1-1	TRBV15	-	CATSLQTHLMNTEAFF	TGTGCCACCAGCCTCCAGACACACCTTATGAACACTGAAGCTTTCTTT
-	TRBJ2-3	TRBV4-3	TRBD2	CASSQGPSSGGPQATQYF	TGCGCCAGCAGCCAAGGCCCCTCTAGCGGGGGGCCCCAGGCTACGCAGTATTTT
-	TRBJ2-4	TRBV7-2	TRBD2	CASSLFTSGTGGIQYF	TGTGCCAGCAGCTTATTTACTAGCGGGACCGGAGGCATTCAGTACTTC
-	TRBJ2-3	TRBV4-3	-	CASSHELAGTDTQYF	TGCGCCAGCAGCCATGAATTGGCAGGCACAGATACGCAGTATTTT
-	TRBJ2-2	TRBV7-8	TRBD1	CASSPEIGQGTGELFF	TGTGCCAGCAGCCCAGAAATAGGACAGGGCACCGGGGAGCTGTTTTTT
-	TRBJ1-4	TRBV28	-	CASSSGRPKLFF	TGTGCCAGCAGTTCAGGGCGACCGAAACTGTTTTTT
-	TRBJ1-1	TRBV7-2	-	CASSMSLNTEAFF	TGTGCCAGCAGCATGTCACTGAACACTGAAGCTTTCTTT
-	TRBJ2-5	TRBV30	TRBD2	CAWSVPRHPGGGTQYF	TGTGCCTGGAGTGTACCTAGACACCCGGGCGGGGGGACCCAGTACTTC
-	TRBJ1-1	TRBV15	TRBD1	CATSRDVTGANTEAFF	TGTGCCACCAGCAGAGATGTGACAGGGGCGAACACTGAAGCTTTCTTT